One and the same sample provided the 8 T cell receptor beta chains below, sequenced in a study of shared clonotypes between healthy human individuals. In the naive CD8 group, cells lacked CD45RO and were positively selected for CCR7, so terminally differentiated effector memory CD45RA+ cells were left out. The method was immunoSEQ multiplex PCR; TCRdb's version includes in-frame clones alone and lacks a portion of them. The table includes roughly 550,000 clones, just under 97% detected once. Sequencing was performed on naive CD8+ T cells sorted from blood. The receptors derive from a woman in her 30s in good health.

V is TRBV25-1 and J is TRBJ2-1; possibly TRBD2 for D (7 bases). This CDR3 is built from 15 residues. Germline CDR1 reads MGHDK; CDR2 reads SYGVNS. Trimming took off 8 bases at V and 4 bases at J, with 18 bases between the two ends. The CDR3 DNA reads as TGTGCCAGCGCCGGGGGGCTAGCGGTTTACAATGAGCAGTTCTTC. It codes for CASAGGLAVYNEQFF.

V and J are TRBV23-1 and TRBJ1-2; the D is unclear. TRBV23-1 is sorted into the ORF group, with uncertain function. V lost 2 bases and J lost 8, with 18 bases in between. The CDR3 runs to 15 residues. The CDR3 nucleotides are TGCGCCAGCAGTCAAATACTAGTGGAGAACGAGGGCTACACCTTC. It specifies CASSQILVENEGYTF.

The DNA of the CDR3 is TGTGCCAGCAGCGTAGCGAGGGGTAACTATGGCTACACCTTC. Amino acid sequence: CASSVARGNYGYTF. The chain uses TRBV9 and TRBJ1-2, with D perhaps TRBD1 (5 bases). The CDR3 has 14 residues. The germline V and J ends were trimmed by 0 bases and 1 base, with 7 bases remaining between them. Germline V gene lookup returns CDR1 SGDLS and CDR2 YYNGEE.

CDR3 DNA sequence: TGTGCCAGCAGCTTTACATTAGACAGGGGGAGAGGGAATACGCAGTATTTT. It codes for CASSFTLDRGRGNTQYF. This rearrangement joins TRBV7-9 to TRBJ2-3, with 9 bases lining up with TRBD1. This CDR3 has 17 amino acids. Germline trimming cut 3 bases from V and 7 bases from J; bases unmatched to any gene: 14. CDR1 and CDR2 from the germline V gene are SEHNR and FQNEAQ (reference sequence).

V gene TRBV5-1 combines with J gene TRBJ2-3; no reliable D call. The CDR3 extends over 15 amino acids. Germline-derived CDR1 and CDR2 are SGHRS and YFSETQ. The ends were cut back, 3 bases at V and 3 bases at J, with 14 bases in the middle. CDR3 nucleotides: TGCGCCAGCAGCTCCCGACCGCAGAGTACAGATACGCAGTATTTT. It is translated as CASSSRPQSTDTQYF.

This CDR3 is CASSLEQGAGGYTF. The CDR3 DNA follows: TGCGCCAGCAGCTTGGAACAGGGGGCCGGTGGCTACACCTTC. The genes are TRBV5-1 and TRBJ1-2; 9 bases line up with TRBD1. The germline V gene has CDR1 SGHRS and CDR2 YFSETQ. The CDR3 extends over 14 amino acids. Losses at the gene ends were 0 bases for V and 7 bases for J; bases not matched to a gene: 4.

The chain links TRBV14 to TRBJ2-5; no reliable D call. The last part of the DNA fits TRBJ2-7 better; the J call may be wrong. Germline CDR1 and CDR2: SGHDN and FVKESK. This CDR3 has 13 amino acids. CDR3 DNA sequence: TGTGCCAGCAGCCAAGATCCCACTTCCGAGCAGTACTTC. It specifies CASSQDPTSEQYF.

V usage is TRBV11-1 and J usage is TRBJ2-4; 8 bases map to TRBD1. J was trimmed by 2 bases and V by 5 bases; bases with no gene match: 2. Germline V gives CDR1 SGHAT, CDR2 FQDESV (reference sequence). CDR3 length: 14 amino acids. Here the CDR3 DNA reads TGTGCCAGCAGCCGACAGGGGCCCAAAAACATTCAGTACTTC. Its protein product is CASSRQGPKNIQYF.